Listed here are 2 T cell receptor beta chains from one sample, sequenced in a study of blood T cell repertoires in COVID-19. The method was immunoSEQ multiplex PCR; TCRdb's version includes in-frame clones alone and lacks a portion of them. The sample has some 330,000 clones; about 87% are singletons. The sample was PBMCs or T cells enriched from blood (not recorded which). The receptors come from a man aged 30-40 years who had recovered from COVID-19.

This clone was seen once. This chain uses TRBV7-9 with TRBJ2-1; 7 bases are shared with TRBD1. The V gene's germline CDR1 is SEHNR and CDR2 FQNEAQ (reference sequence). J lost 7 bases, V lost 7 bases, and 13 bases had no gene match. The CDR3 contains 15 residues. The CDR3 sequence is CASTTLQGKGNEQFF. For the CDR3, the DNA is TGTGCCAGCACAACATTACAGGGGAAGGGGAATGAGCAGTTCTTC.

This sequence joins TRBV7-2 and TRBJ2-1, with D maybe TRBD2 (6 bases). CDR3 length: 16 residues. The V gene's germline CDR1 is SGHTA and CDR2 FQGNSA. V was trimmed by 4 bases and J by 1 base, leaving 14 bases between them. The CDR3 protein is CASSWGWGDSYNEQFF. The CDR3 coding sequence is TGTGCCAGCAGCTGGGGATGGGGGGATTCCTACAATGAGCAGTTCTTC. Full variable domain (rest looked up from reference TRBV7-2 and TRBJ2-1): GAGVSQSPSNKVTEKGKDVELRCDPISGHTALYWYRQSLGQGLEFLIYFQGNSAPDKSGLPSDRFSAERTGGSVSTLTIQRTQQEDSAVYLCASSWGWGDSYNEQFFGPGTRLTVL.